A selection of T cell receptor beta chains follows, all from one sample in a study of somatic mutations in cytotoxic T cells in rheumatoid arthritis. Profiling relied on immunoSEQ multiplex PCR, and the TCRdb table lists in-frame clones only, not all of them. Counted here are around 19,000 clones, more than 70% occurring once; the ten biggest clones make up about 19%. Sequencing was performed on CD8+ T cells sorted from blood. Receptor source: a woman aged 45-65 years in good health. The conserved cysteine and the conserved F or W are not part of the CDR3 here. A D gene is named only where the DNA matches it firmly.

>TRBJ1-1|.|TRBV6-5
ASRDSLNTEAF
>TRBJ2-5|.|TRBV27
ASSLGPSYQETQY
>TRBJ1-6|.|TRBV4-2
ASSPVRVSGTESSPLH
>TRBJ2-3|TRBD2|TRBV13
ASSFGLAGSTDTQY
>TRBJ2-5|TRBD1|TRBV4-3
ASSQATGETQY
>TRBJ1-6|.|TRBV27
ASSLLQYNSPLH
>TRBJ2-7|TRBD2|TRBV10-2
ASLTGGSEQY
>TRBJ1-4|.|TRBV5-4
ASSLDTAEELF
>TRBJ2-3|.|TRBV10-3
AIGEGTTDTQY
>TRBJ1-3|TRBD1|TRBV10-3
AVNEGAQGNTIY
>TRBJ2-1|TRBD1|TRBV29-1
SVETGGYNEQF
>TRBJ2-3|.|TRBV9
ASSVLTGATDTQY
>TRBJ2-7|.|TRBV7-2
ASSAQASDSWVYEQY
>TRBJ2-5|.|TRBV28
ASSLFHRGDGQETQY
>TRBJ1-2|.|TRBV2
ASSGKVRAGQRKGYGYT
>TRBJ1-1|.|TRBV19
ASSMGGTEAF
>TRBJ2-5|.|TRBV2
ASRGRQETQY
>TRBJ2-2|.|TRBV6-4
ASSAGLDTGELF
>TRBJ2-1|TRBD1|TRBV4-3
ASSQGVGQGPYNEQF
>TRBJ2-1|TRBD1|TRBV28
ASRGGQGASYNEQF
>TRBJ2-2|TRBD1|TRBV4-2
ASRRSVGDRDTGELF
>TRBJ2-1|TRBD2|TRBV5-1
ASSSYSGAYYNEQF
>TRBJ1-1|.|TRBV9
ASSVGDRSEAF
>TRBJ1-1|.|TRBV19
ASSISGNTEAF
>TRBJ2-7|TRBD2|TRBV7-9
ASSLRSGEPYEQY
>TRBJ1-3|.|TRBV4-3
ASSKRGETGNTIY
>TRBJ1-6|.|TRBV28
ASSMWGHYNSPLH